The clone carrying this T cell receptor (beta chain) has more than one count but fewer than ten. This sample was taken from a study of T cells in Graves' hyperthyroidism and ophthalmopathy. The TCR beta CDR3 regions underwent amplification using RNA transcripts as the source. HTBI primers were the set used in a first-round RT-PCR of the TCR CDR3. In TCRdb, the multiplex PCR reads were re-called with MiXCR into one record per CDR3 protein. This table has more than 550,000 distinct CDR3 sequences, around a sixth appearing once. V dropped 2 bases and J dropped 0 bases, with 15 bases sitting between them. Germline CDR1 is SGDLS and CDR2 is YYNGEE. The CDR3 loop spans 16 amino acids.

The receptor's source is a woman aged 45-60 years with Graves' hyperthyroidism that later progressed to Graves' ophthalmopathy. The J gene is TRBJ2-7, the V gene TRBV9; no definite D call. Sequencing was done on a sample of blood. CDR3 amino acids: CASSVLPTQSSYEQYF. For the CDR3, the DNA is TGTGCCAGCAGCGTCCTCCCGACACAGAGCTCCTACGAGCAGTACTTC.